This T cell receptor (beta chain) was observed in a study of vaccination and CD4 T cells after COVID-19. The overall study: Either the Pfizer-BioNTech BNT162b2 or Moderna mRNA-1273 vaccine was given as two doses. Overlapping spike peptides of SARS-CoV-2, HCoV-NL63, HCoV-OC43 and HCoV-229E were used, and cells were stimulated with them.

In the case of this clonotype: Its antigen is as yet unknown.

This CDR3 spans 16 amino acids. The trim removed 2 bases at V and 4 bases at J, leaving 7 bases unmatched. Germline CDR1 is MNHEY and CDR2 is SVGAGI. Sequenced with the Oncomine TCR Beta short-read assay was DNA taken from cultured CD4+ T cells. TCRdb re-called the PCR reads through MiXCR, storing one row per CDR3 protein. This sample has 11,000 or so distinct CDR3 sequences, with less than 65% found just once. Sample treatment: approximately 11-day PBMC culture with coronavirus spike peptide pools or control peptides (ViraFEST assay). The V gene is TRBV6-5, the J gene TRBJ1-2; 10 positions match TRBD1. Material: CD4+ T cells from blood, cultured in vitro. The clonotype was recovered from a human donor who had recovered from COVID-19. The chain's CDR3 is CASSYATGGRRYGYTF. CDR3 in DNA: TGTGCCAGCAGTTACGCGACAGGGGGCCGACGCTATGGCTACACCTTC.